This entry concerns a single TCR beta chain. Its target is not known. The sample is drawn from a study of neoadjuvant nivolumab and ipilimumab in lung cancer. The CDR3 consists of 15 residues. Deletions cut 0 bases from V and 1 base from J, with 9 bases between. Per the germline V gene, CDR1 is MNHEY and CDR2 is SVGAGI. General observations from the study: Pathologic regression was not significantly tied to TCR clonality. Compared with tumor-adjacent uninvolved lung, resected tumors showed greater richness and clonality. A small number of samples were TCR sequenced.

Profiled with immunoSEQ multiplex PCR; TCRdb holds only in-frame clones, not every one. This sample carries over 10,000 clones, nearly 97% of them seen once, and the ten largest clones take about 2.7%. The receptor was isolated from an adult with non-small cell lung cancer. This sample comprised peripheral blood, obtained after neoadjuvant nivolumab, alone or with ipilimumab, at or shortly before surgery. The gene calls are TRBV6-5 and TRBJ1-2; D not resolved. CDR3 nucleotide sequence: TGTGCCAGCAGTTACTCGTACCGCAGTAACTATGGCTACACCTTC. This encodes CASSYSYRSNYGYTF.